This TCR beta chain stems from a study of control samples from healthy donors and cancer patients. Per the germline V gene, CDR1 is DFQATT and CDR2 is SNEGSKA (reference sequence). CDR3 size: 11 residues. Trimming stripped 1 base from V and 7 bases from J, with 5 bases between. Assay used: immunoSEQ multiplex PCR; TCRdb lists only in-frame clones, some missing. The sample carries just over 80,000 clones, over 90% recorded once. The genes are TRBV20-1 and TRBJ1-5; D uncertain. What was sequenced was blood. This clonotype originated in a woman aged 18 to 35 in good health. The CDR3 DNA reads TGCAGTGCTAGAGGTGAACAGCCCCAGCATTTT. Its translation: CSARGEQPQHF.